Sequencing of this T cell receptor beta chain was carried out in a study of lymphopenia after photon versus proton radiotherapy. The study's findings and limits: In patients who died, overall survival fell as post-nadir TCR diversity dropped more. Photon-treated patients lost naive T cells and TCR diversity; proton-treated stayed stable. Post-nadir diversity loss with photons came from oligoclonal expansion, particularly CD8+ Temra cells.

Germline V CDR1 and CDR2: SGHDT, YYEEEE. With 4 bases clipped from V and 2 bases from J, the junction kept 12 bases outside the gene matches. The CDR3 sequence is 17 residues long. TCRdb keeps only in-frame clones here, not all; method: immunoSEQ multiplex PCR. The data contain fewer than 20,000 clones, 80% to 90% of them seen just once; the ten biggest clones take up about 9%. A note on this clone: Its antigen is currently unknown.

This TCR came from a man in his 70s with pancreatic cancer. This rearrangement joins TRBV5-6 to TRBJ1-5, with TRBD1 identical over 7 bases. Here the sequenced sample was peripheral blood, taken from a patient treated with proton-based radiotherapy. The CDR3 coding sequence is TGTGCCAGCAGCGTGAATAACAGGGGTTGGGGCAATCAGCCCCAGCATTTT. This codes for CASSVNNRGWGNQPQHF.